This T cell receptor (beta chain) was captured by sequencing in a study of blood T cell repertoires in COVID-19. Across the whole study: Both acute and convalescent COVID-19 samples were obtained from the United States, Italy and Spain. T cells, B-cell-depleted T cells, or PBMCs provided the cDNA or gDNA that served as material.

Method: immunoSEQ multiplex PCR; TCRdb's copy keeps in-frame clones and lacks some. The table lists 150,000 to 200,000 clones, just over 85% of them singletons. Germline assignment: CDR1 SGHAT and CDR2 FQNNGV. Losses at the gene ends were 3 bases for V and 6 bases for J; bases not matched to a gene: 9. The CDR3 extends over 15 amino acids. The sequence derives from a man aged 50 to 59 with active or convalescent COVID-19. V is TRBV11-2 and J is TRBJ2-7; 9 nucleotides line up with TRBD2. Sequenced: peripheral blood. This CDR3 is CASSFDSGRGFEQYF. CDR3 in DNA: TGTGCCAGCAGCTTCGATAGCGGGAGAGGTTTCGAGCAGTACTTC.